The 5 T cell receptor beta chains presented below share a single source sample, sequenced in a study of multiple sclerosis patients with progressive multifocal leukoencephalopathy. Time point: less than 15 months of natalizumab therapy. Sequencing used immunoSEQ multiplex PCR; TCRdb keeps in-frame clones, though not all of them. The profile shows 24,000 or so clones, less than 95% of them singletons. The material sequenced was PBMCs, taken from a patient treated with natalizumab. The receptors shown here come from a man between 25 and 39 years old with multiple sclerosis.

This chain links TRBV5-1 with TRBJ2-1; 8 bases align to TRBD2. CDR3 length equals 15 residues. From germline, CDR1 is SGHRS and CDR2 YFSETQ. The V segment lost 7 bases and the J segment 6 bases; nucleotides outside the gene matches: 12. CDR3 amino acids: CASATTSGGPNEQFF. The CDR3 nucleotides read TGCGCCAGCGCGACTACTAGCGGAGGGCCCAATGAGCAGTTCTTC. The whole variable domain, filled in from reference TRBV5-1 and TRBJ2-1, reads KAGVTQTPRYLIKTRGQQVTLSCSPISGHRSVSWYQQTPGQGLQFLFEYFSETQRNKGNFPGRFSGRQFSNSRSEMNVSTLELGDSALYLCASATTSGGPNEQFFGPGTRLTVL.

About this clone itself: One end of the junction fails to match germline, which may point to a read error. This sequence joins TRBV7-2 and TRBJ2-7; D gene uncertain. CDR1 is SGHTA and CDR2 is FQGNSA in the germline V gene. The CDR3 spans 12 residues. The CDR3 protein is CASSPSPGPSSF. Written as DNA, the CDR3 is TGTGCCAGCAGCCCCTCACCGGGCCCCTCCTCTTTC.

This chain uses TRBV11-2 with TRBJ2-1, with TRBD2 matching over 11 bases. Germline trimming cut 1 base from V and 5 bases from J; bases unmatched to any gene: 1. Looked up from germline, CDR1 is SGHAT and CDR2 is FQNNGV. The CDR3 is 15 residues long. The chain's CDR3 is CASSLGLAGNNEQFF. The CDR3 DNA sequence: TGTGCCAGCAGCTTAGGACTAGCGGGAAACAATGAGCAGTTCTTC.

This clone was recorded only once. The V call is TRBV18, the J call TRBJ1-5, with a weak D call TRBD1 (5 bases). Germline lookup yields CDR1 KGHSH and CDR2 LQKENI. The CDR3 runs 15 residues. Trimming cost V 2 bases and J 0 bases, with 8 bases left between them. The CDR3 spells CASSPSGPSNQPQHF. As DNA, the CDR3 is TGTGCCAGCTCACCATCGGGGCCTAGCAATCAGCCCCAGCATTTT.

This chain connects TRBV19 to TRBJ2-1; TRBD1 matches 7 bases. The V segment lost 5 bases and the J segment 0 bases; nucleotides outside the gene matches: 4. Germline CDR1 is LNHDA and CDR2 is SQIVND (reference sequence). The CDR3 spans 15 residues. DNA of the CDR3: TGTGCCAGTAGTGCGACAGGGTTCTCCTACAATGAGCAGTTCTTC. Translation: CASSATGFSYNEQFF. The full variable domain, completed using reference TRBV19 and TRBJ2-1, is DGGITQSPKYLFRKEGQNVTLSCEQNLNHDAMYWYRQDPGQGLRLIYYSQIVNDFQKGDIAEGYSVSREKKESFPLTVTSAQKNPTAFYLCASSATGFSYNEQFFGPGTRLTVL.